A single sample is the source of the 10 T cell receptor beta chains below, sequenced in a study of T-cell memory formation after mild COVID-19. One entry per CDR3 protein results from TCRdb running MiXCR on the 5' RACE reads. The sample lists about 290,000 distinct CDR3 sequences, about 16% occurring once. Sequencing used PBMCs or a T cell subset sorted from them (not recorded which). The receptors derive from a man younger than 35 who had mild COVID-19 (a few samples of this study predate the infection). Cell type and time point are not known.

This chain joins TRBV7-3 and TRBJ1-5, with D unclear. Looked up from germline, CDR1 is SGHTA and CDR2 is FQGTGA. This CDR3 is built from 15 residues. V lost 3 bases and J 0 bases, leaving 9 bases between the germline ends. The CDR3 region is CASSLSSGSNQPQHF. For the CDR3, the DNA is TGTGCCAGCAGCTTGTCGTCCGGTAGCAATCAGCCCCAGCATTTT. Looking up the rest from reference TRBV7-3 and TRBJ1-5 gives the full variable domain: GAGVSQTPSNKVTEKGKYVELRCDPISGHTALYWYRQSLGQGPEFLIYFQGTGAADDSGLPNDRFFAVRPEGSVSTLKIQRTERGDSAVYLCASSLSSGSNQPQHFGDGTRLSIL.

The genes are TRBV9 and TRBJ1-2; 8 nucleotides line up with TRBD1. This CDR3 is built from 12 residues. From germline, CDR1 is SGDLS and CDR2 YYNGEE. The J segment lost 10 bases and the V segment lost 6 bases, leaving 8 bases of the junction unmatched. CDR3 in amino acids: CASTYYRGDYTF. DNA of the CDR3: TGTGCCAGCACCTACTACAGGGGGGACTACACCTTC.

In its sample, this clonotype was seen a few times. The chain joins TRBV11-1 to TRBJ1-3; D gene ambiguous. The CDR3 runs to 14 residues. Germline V gene sequence: CDR1 SGHAT, CDR2 FQDESV (reference sequence). The ends were cut back, 5 bases at V and 0 bases at J, with 8 bases in the middle. CDR3 sequence: CASSKDASGNTIYF. CDR3 DNA sequence: TGTGCCAGCAGCAAAGACGCCTCTGGAAACACCATATATTTT.

There are a few counts of this clonotype. The rearrangement uses TRBV6-5 and TRBJ2-1; 7 bases are a match to TRBD1. V shed 6 bases and J 0 bases; nucleotides not matched to a gene: 20. There are 20 residues in the CDR3. Germline lookup yields CDR1 MNHEY and CDR2 SVGAGI. The CDR3 reads CASRTPGGSSTTSSYNEQFF. The CDR3 bases are TGTGCCAGCAGAACCCCAGGGGGATCGTCTACCACCAGCTCCTACAATGAGCAGTTCTTC.

This clonotype appeared a few times. The J gene is TRBJ2-3, the V gene TRBV6-6, with 7 bases identical to TRBD1. V lost 4 bases, J lost 3 bases, and 7 bases stayed unmatched. The CDR3 has 15 residues. Germline V gene sequence: CDR1 MNHNY, CDR2 SVGAGI (reference sequence). The CDR3 nucleotides read TGTGCCAGCAGTTTAACAGGGGACGGTACAGATACGCAGTATTTT. It specifies CASSLTGDGTDTQYF.

V gene TRBV12-3 or TRBV12-4 combines with J gene TRBJ2-3; tentatively, D is TRBD2 (5 bases). The CDR3 is 13 residues long. V was shortened by 5 bases and J by 7 bases, with 13 bases between the two germline ends. The CDR3 sequence: CASSPRTGNTQYF. For the CDR3, the DNA is TGTGCCAGCAGTCCTAGGACGGGGAATACGCAGTATTTT.

This clonotype was seen a handful of times. The V and J genes are TRBV27 and TRBJ1-5, with 9 bases that match TRBD1. The trim removed 3 bases at V and 5 bases at J, leaving 8 bases unmatched. The CDR3 spans 16 residues. Germline V lookup: CDR1 MNHEY, CDR2 SMNVEV (reference sequence). This chain's CDR3 is CASSFTGTGSYQPQHF. As DNA, the CDR3 is TGTGCCAGCAGTTTTACCGGGACAGGGAGTTATCAGCCCCAGCATTTT.

This clonotype has more than one count but fewer than ten. The chain couples TRBV5-6 to TRBJ2-7; 8 bases line up with TRBD1. The germline V gene encodes CDR1 SGHDT and CDR2 YYEEEE. The length of the CDR3 is 14 residues. V lost 3 bases, J lost 4 bases, and 6 bases stayed unmatched. Here the CDR3 reads CASSSWTGLYEQYV. The CDR3 nucleotides read TGTGCCAGCAGCTCCTGGACAGGGCTATACGAGCAGTACGTC.

This clonotype came up a few times. DNA of the CDR3: TGTGCCAGCTCCCTCTTCGGCCAGGGACGGAGCCTCTACAATGAGCAGTTCTTC. Protein: CASSLFGQGRSLYNEQFF. This rearrangement joins TRBV18 to TRBJ2-1; D may correspond to TRBD1 or TRBD2 (5 bases each). This CDR3 contains 18 residues. V shed 6 bases and J shed 3 bases, with 24 bases lying between them. Germline V CDR1 and CDR2: KGHSH, LQKENI.

This clonotype appeared a few times. This chain uses TRBV4-2 with TRBJ1-2; possibly TRBD1 for D (5 bases). V lost 4 bases and J 0 bases, leaving 12 bases between the germline ends. Germline V gene lookup returns CDR1 LGHNA and CDR2 YNFKEQ. CDR3 length: 15 residues. The CDR3 DNA reads as TGTGCCAGCAGCCCCGGGACGCTAGCTAACTATGGCTACACCTTC. This translates into CASSPGTLANYGYTF.